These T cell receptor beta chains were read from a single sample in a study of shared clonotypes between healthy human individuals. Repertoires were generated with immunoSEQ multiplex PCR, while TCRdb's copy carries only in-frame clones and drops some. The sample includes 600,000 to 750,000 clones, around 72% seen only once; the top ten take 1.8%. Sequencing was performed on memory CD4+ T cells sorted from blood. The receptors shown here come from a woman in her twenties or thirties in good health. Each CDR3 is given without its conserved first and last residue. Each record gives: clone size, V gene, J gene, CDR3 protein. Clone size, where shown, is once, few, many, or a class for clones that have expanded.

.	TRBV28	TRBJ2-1	ASSLAGTQGNEQF
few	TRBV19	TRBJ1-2	ASTAGSRANYGYT
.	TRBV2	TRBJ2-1	ASSPRGGPNNEQF
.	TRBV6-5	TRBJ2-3	ASSYTTADTQY
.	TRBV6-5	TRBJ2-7	ASSFGREGYEQY
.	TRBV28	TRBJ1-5	ASSEEGHREGQPQH
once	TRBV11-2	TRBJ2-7	ASRPAGTSGIVGEQY
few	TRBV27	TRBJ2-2	ASRGTFATGELF
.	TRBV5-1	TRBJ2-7	ASSGGRDSTYEQY
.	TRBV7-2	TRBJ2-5	ASSPMTGYGETQY
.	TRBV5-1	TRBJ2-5	ASTSIYQETQY
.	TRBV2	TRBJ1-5	ASSGAPGPQH
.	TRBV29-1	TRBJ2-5	SGTGPGIGETQY
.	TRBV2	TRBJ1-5	ASSSTGTGTQPQH
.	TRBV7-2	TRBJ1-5	ASSPPAGPQH
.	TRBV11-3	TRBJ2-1	ASSYGKADEQF
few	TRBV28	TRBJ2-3	ASRTGGTDTQY
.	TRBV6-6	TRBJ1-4	ASSYQSNEKLF
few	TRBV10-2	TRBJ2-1	ASSESSLDNEQF
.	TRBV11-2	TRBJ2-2	ASSLESGFTGELF
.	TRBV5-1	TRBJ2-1	ASSRSSAGYNEQF
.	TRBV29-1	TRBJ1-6	SVGSPLH
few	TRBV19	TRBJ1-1	ASSTQGDTEAF
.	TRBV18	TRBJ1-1	ASSPLDEGTEAF
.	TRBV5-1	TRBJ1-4	ASSLDTPNEKLF
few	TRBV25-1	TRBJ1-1	ASRPIGGVTEAF
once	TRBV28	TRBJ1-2	ASCNPQGAGGGYGYT
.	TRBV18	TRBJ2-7	ASSPLRGTGANEQY
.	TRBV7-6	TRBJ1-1	ASSLQANTEAF
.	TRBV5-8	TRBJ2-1	ASSSVGRAGVGGEQF
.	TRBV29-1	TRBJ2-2	SAAGQGGFTGELF
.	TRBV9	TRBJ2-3	ASSPFGIPTDTQY
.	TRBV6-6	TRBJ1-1	ASSYSFGNTEAF
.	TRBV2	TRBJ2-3	ASSEERTDTQY
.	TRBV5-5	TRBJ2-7	ASRIQGGANEQY
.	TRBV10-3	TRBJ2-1	AISDLRTSGSGEQF
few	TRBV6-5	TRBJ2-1	ASSSGEYNEQF
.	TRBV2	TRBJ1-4	ASSDNWEWKKLF
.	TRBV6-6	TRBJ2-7	ASSTQGHEQY
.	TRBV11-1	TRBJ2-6	ASSLEGQGALSGANVLT
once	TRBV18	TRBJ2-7	ASSRSYATDSYEQY
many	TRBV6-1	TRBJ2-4	ASSAVASLAKNIQY
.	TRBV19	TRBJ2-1	ASSIEFRTGGIYEQF
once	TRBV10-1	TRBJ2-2	ASSGWTSGSSRGELF
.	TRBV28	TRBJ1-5	ASSPGRQPQH
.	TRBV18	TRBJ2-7	ASSPTGGLEQY
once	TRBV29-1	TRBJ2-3	SVEDPGQGTDTQY
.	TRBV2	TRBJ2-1	ASRREGEQF
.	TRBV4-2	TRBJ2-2	ASSQGLEGVNTGELF
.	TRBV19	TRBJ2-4	ASSNRAGVGWNIQY
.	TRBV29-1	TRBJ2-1	SVPRGSSLYNEQF